These 14 T cell receptor beta chains originate from one sample sequenced in a study of cytomegalovirus exposure and HLA in healthy donors. The protocol was immunoSEQ multiplex PCR, while the TCRdb copy is restricted to in-frame clones and leaves out a portion. The sample yields some 190,000 clones, more than 75% seen once. Sequencing was performed on PBMCs. The source of these receptors is a woman younger than 30 in good health and CMV-seronegative.

The chain recombines TRBV4-2 with TRBJ2-7; D uncertain. The CDR3 is made up of 17 amino acids. Trimming shortened V by 0 bases and J by 2 bases, and 17 bases separated the two germline ends. Germline V lookup: CDR1 LGHNA, CDR2 YNFKEQ. In DNA form, the CDR3 reads TGTGCCAGCAGCCAAGATCTAGAGCCAGCCCTCCCCTACGAGCAGTACTTC. Translating gives CASSQDLEPALPYEQYF.

The V and J genes are TRBV9 and TRBJ2-1; 10 bases align to TRBD2. The CDR3 consists of 15 residues. CDR1 is SGDLS and CDR2 is YYNGEE in the germline V gene. Unmatched junction bases numbered 8, after V lost 4 bases and J lost 7 bases. The CDR3, as DNA: TGTGCCAGCAGCCCTTCTAGCGGGAGTAGGAATGAGCAGTTCTTC. Amino acid sequence: CASSPSSGSRNEQFF.

J is TRBJ2-3 and V is TRBV4-1; tentative D call: TRBD1 (5 bases). V was cut by 2 bases and J by 2 bases, with 8 bases left in between. The CDR3 sequence is 14 residues long. Per the germline V gene, CDR1 is MGHRA and CDR2 is YSYEKL. The CDR3 DNA is TGCGCCAGCAGCCAACAGGGTCCCACAGATACGCAGTATTTT. Its translation is CASSQQGPTDTQYF.

The V gene is TRBV4-2, the J gene TRBJ2-5, with D possibly matching TRBD2 (7 bases). The CDR3 has 18 amino acids. From germline, CDR1 is LGHNA and CDR2 YNFKEQ. The V gene lost 5 bases and the J gene lost 1 base, with 23 bases spanning the gap. The CDR3 sequence is CASSSRGYGGGIQETQYF. In DNA form, the CDR3 reads TGTGCCAGCAGCTCCCGCGGGTATGGCGGGGGCATCCAAGAGACCCAGTACTTC.

This chain joins TRBV7-2 and TRBJ2-1; D not resolved. The CDR3 is 11 amino acids. Germline values: CDR1 SGHTA, CDR2 FQGNSA. V dropped 3 bases and J dropped 9 bases, with 6 bases sitting between them. The CDR3 nucleotides are TGTGCCAGCAGCTTGAGTTTTGAGCAGTTCTTC. Translating gives CASSLSFEQFF.

The rearrangement links TRBV5-1 to TRBJ2-5; no definite D call. The V end was cut by 0 bases, the J end by 2 bases, with 11 bases between. CDR3 size: 15 residues. The germline gives CDR1 SGHRS, CDR2 YFSETQ. Written as DNA, the CDR3 is TGCGCCAGCAGCTTGGAGGCAGGAAAACAAGAGACCCAGTACTTC. Its translation is CASSLEAGKQETQYF.

V gene TRBV10-3 combines with J gene TRBJ2-1; possible D gene TRBD1, 6 bases. Germline CDR1 reads ENHRY; CDR2 reads SYGVKD. The CDR3 totals 18 residues. V lost 8 bases and J lost 0, with 23 bases in between. The CDR3 nucleotides are TGTGCCATCTGTGGTCCCCGAGGGGGAAGTGTCTCCTACAATGAGCAGTTCTTC. Translation: CAICGPRGGSVSYNEQFF.

The gene calls are TRBV15 and TRBJ2-5; possibly TRBD1 for D (6 bases). Germline loops: CDR1 LNHNV, CDR2 YYDKDF (reference sequence). The CDR3 loop spans 15 amino acids. Between the trimmed V and J ends, which lost 1 base and 2 bases, there was a span of 11 bases. The CDR3 DNA reads as TGTGCCACCAGCAGAGGGGGGCAGGGTCAAGAGACCCAGTACTTC. It translates to CATSRGGQGQETQYF.

The chain links TRBV6-1 to TRBJ2-1; 10 positions agree with TRBD2. V was clipped by 4 bases and J by 3 bases; unmatched bases: 12. The CDR3 has 18 amino acids. CDR1 and CDR2 from the germline V gene are MNHNS and SASEGT. Here the CDR3 reads CASSGSRASGRHYNEQFF. Here the CDR3 DNA reads TGTGCCAGCAGTGGTTCTAGAGCTAGCGGGAGACACTACAATGAGCAGTTCTTC.

The chain has TRBV2 and TRBJ1-4, with D tentatively TRBD1 (6 bases). Germline V gene data show CDR1 as SNHLY and CDR2 as FYNNEI. This CDR3 comprises 15 residues. V shed 11 bases and J shed 0 bases, with 16 bases lying between them. The CDR3 DNA reads as TGTGCCGGCGGGGGGGGCATATCAACTAATGAAAAACTGTTTTTT. As protein: CAGGGGISTNEKLFF.

This rearrangement joins TRBV2 to TRBJ2-5; tentatively, D is TRBD2 (6 bases). The closer fit of TRBJ2-7 to the DNA end suggests the J call may be wrong. The CDR3 covers 16 residues. Germline CDR1 SNHLY, CDR2 FYNNEI. Written as DNA, the CDR3 is TGTGCCAGCCCCGTCGGTCGGGACTCGTGGCTAGCCGAGCAGTACTTC. Translation gives CASPVGRDSWLAEQYF.

The chain combines TRBV7-2 with TRBJ2-3, with D maybe TRBD2 (7 bases). Germline V CDR1 and CDR2: SGHTA, FQGNSA. The CDR3 has 15 amino acids. The ends were cut back, 5 bases at V and 4 bases at J, with 16 bases in the middle. The CDR3 DNA sequence: TGTGCCAGCAGCCAACAAGGGGGGGGCGCAGATACGCAGTATTTT. This gives the protein CASSQQGGGADTQYF.

The chain combines TRBV6-5 with TRBJ1-2; D is possibly TRBD1 (6 bases). Germline V gives CDR1 MNHEY, CDR2 SVGAGI. This CDR3 is 16 amino acids long. The V end was cut by 2 bases, the J end by 3 bases, with 16 bases between. The CDR3 coding sequence is TGTGCCAGCAGTTACAACCCGTCGACAGGCTACTATGGCTACACCTTC. This codes for CASSYNPSTGYYGYTF.

J is TRBJ1-5 and V is TRBV27; D is unclear. Germline loops: CDR1 MNHEY, CDR2 SMNVEV (reference sequence). The CDR3 has 13 amino acids. V dropped 5 bases and J dropped 7 bases, with 12 bases sitting between them. The CDR3 loop is CASSPRRNQPQHF. The CDR3 DNA sequence: TGTGCCAGCAGTCCAAGGAGGAACCAGCCCCAGCATTTT.